The 9 T cell receptor beta chains presented below share a single source sample, sequenced in a study of T cell changes during pregnancy in multiple sclerosis. Produced via immunoSEQ multiplex PCR; TCRdb's table is partial and in-frame only. The sample holds 84,000 or so clones, just under 95% seen once. Sequencing was performed on peripheral blood, taken in the third trimester of pregnancy. These receptors were taken from a female donor with multiple sclerosis, enrolled in a pregnancy study.

V gene TRBV5-1 combines with J gene TRBJ2-3, with D perhaps matching TRBD1 (5 bases). This CDR3 is 14 amino acids long. CDR1 is SGHRS and CDR2 is YFSETQ in the germline V gene. V lost 4 bases, J lost 1 base, and 10 bases lay in between. The CDR3 nucleotides are TGCGCCAGCAGCCCCCAAGGGGGCACAGATACGCAGTATTTT. Its protein product is CASSPQGGTDTQYF.

The V call is TRBV7-6, the J call TRBJ1-2; possible D gene TRBD1, 5 bases. V lost 4 bases and J lost 5, with 26 bases in between. The CDR3 has 18 amino acids. Germline CDR1 and CDR2: SGHVS and FNYEAQ. CDR3 DNA sequence: TGTGCCAGCAGCTCCCCAGGGCGAGGAAACAGGCAAACATATGGCTACACCTTC. Translation: CASSSPGRGNRQTYGYTF.

The chain joins TRBV5-1 to TRBJ2-5; a possible D gene is TRBD1 (5 bases). CDR3 length: 17 residues. Trimming took off 4 bases at V and 5 bases at J, with 24 bases between the two ends. Looked up from germline, CDR1 is SGHRS and CDR2 is YFSETQ. The CDR3 loop reads CASSLRSRQLGSETQYF. CDR3 nucleotide sequence: TGCGCCAGCAGCCTACGAAGTCGACAGCTCGGTAGCGAGACCCAGTACTTC. Complete variable domain (other parts from reference TRBV5-1 and TRBJ2-5): KAGVTQTPRYLIKTRGQQVTLSCSPISGHRSVSWYQQTPGQGLQFLFEYFSETQRNKGNFPGRFSGRQFSNSRSEMNVSTLELGDSALYLCASSLRSRQLGSETQYFGPGTRLLVL.

V usage is TRBV2 and J usage is TRBJ2-2; D uncertain. The ends were cut back, 5 bases at V and 4 bases at J, with 8 bases in the middle. The CDR3 covers 13 residues. CDR1 is SNHLY and CDR2 is FYNNEI in the germline V gene. The CDR3 reads CASSITATGELFF. Here the CDR3 DNA reads TGTGCCAGCAGTATCACAGCCACCGGGGAGCTGTTTTTT.

The chain links TRBV28 to TRBJ2-6, with a possible D match to TRBD1 (7 bases). Trimming took 6 bases from V and 0 from J, leaving 12 bases between them. CDR1 is MDHEN and CDR2 is SYDVKM in the germline V gene. The CDR3 runs 16 residues. CDR3 residues: CASRRQGGSGANVLTF. The CDR3 DNA reads TGTGCCAGCAGACGACAGGGAGGCTCTGGGGCCAACGTCCTGACTTTC.

CDR3: CASSTGQGWNQPQHF. As DNA, the CDR3 is TGTGCCAGCAGCACGGGACAGGGGTGGAATCAGCCCCAGCATTTT. V is TRBV9 and J is TRBJ1-5; TRBD1 agrees at 10 bases. This CDR3 spans 15 amino acids. Trimming removed 4 bases from V and 4 bases from J; junction bases left unmatched: 5. Germline lookup yields CDR1 SGDLS and CDR2 YYNGEE.

This clone appeared a few times. V usage is TRBV30 and J usage is TRBJ1-1; D is unresolved. Germline CDR1 reads GTSNPN; CDR2 reads SVGIG (reference sequence). This CDR3 contains 13 residues. Deletions cut 5 bases from V and 5 bases from J, with 15 bases between. Here the CDR3 reads CAWDSTSWTEAFF. CDR3 bases: TGTGCCTGGGACTCTACCTCGTGGACTGAAGCTTTCTTT.

This sequence joins TRBV19 and TRBJ1-1; D is possibly TRBD1 (6 bases). The CDR3 spans 13 residues. V lost 7 bases and J lost 4, with 13 bases in between. Germline V gene lookup returns CDR1 LNHDA and CDR2 SQIVND (reference sequence). For the CDR3, the DNA is TGTGCCAGTACTCAGGGGCGCATCACTGAAGCTTTCTTT. Translated, it gives CASTQGRITEAFF.

V is TRBV28 and J is TRBJ2-5; 10 bases line up with TRBD2. V gave up 3 bases and J gave up 5 bases; unmatched junction bases: 18. In germline, CDR1 is MDHEN, CDR2 SYDVKM. This CDR3 is 19 amino acids long. The CDR3 sequence is CASSFPQAGGALELETQYF. CDR3 bases: TGTGCCAGCAGTTTTCCGCAAGCGGGAGGGGCCCTGGAGTTGGAGACCCAGTACTTC.